The sequence of this TCR beta chain was determined in a study of T cells in Graves' hyperthyroidism and ophthalmopathy. Regarding the study as a whole: Most expanded thyroid clonotypes above 0.001 recurred in blood.

Comments on this clonotype: What it binds is not known.

Germline trimming cut 8 bases from V and 2 bases from J; bases unmatched to any gene: 8. CDR3 length: 16 amino acids. CDR1 is SNHLY and CDR2 is FYNNEI in the germline V gene. Authors of the study amplified TCR beta CDR3 regions from RNA transcripts. The HTBI primer set drove a first-round RT-PCR of the TCR CDR3. Using its own MiXCR run on the multiplex PCR reads, TCRdb lists one record per CDR3 protein. The profile covers hundreds of thousands of distinct CDR3 sequences, with 46% appearing a single time and 8.2% taken by the ten largest. This chain links TRBV2 with TRBJ2-7, with 14 bases aligning to TRBD2. This clonotype originated in a woman aged 18 to 35 with Graves' hyperthyroidism. Sequenced: peripheral blood or thyroid tissue (not recorded which). The CDR3 DNA sequence: TGTGCCAGCGGACAGGGACTAGCGGGGGATGCCTACGAGCAGTACTTC. This translates into CASGQGLAGDAYEQYF.